The subject of this entry is one TCR beta chain. These data are taken from a study of shared clonotypes between healthy human individuals. CDR3 length: 13 amino acids. Germline V CDR1 and CDR2: SNHLY, FYNNEI. Trimming stripped 6 bases from V and 5 bases from J, with 11 bases between. Assay used: immunoSEQ multiplex PCR; TCRdb lists only in-frame clones, some missing. This table holds more than 1 million clones, 78% found once. This receptor was identified in a man between 18 and 35 years old in good health. Some clones in this sample may be carry-over from other donors' samples. The J gene is TRBJ1-5, the V gene TRBV2; D ambiguous. Sample: memory CD4+ T cells from PBMCs. Subset reported: CD45RA-negative fraction. CDR3 amino acids: CASSGNADQPQHF. DNA of the CDR3: TGTGCCAGCAGCGGGAACGCCGATCAGCCCCAGCATTTT.